The clone carrying this TCR beta chain showed up just a few times. This record belongs to a study of blood T cells in healthy people across ages. Every sample yielded at least 6.5 million isolated PBMCs. The extraction recovered at least 5 micrograms of total RNA per sample. The CDR3 is made up of 14 amino acids. The germline gives CDR1 SEHNR, CDR2 FQNEAQ (reference sequence). The V end was cut by 8 bases, the J end by 1 base, with 14 bases between. A second roughly 7 to 12 cycle PCR used barcoded and J-beta primers. One entry per CDR3 protein results from TCRdb running MiXCR on the 5' RACE reads. Here the sample spans fewer than 1,200,000 distinct CDR3 sequences, roughly 24% being singletons. This sample was also put to use in a study of T cells of mothers and their children. According to that study: Every mother produced more than 8 million TCR beta CDR3 reads, whereas every child provided several million. Related mother and child pairs showed slightly greater overlap (not significant) than unrelated pairs did.

The chain recombines TRBV7-9 with TRBJ1-1; possibly TRBD1 for D (5 bases). What was sequenced was blood. The source is a girl aged 2-10 years in good health. CDR3 DNA: TGTGCCAGCCGGGGGGAGGGGCGGAACACTGAAGCTTTCTTT. This encodes CASRGEGRNTEAFF.